This T cell receptor beta chain emerged from a study of CXCR3-negative and CXCR3-positive naive CD8 T cells (dated by TCRdb to the late 2010s). Concerning the study at large: In total, roughly 130 million TRB reads were obtained, corresponding to roughly 1.5 +/- 0.3 million reads per library. Data from ten or so donors, pooled across two independent experiments, went into the diversity and physicochemical repertoire analyses. Naive subsets from five or six donors and memory cells from 3 donors were included in the TRBV-TRBJ cluster analysis.

For every CD8+ T cell subset, about 300,000 cells were flow-sorted straight into RLT lysis buffer, and each subset was sorted in triplicate. To exclude memory contaminants, naive CD8+ T cells were stringently defined as CD45RO-CCR7+CD27+CD95-. Peripheral blood mononuclear cells were isolated from buffy coats by standard density gradient centrifugation. Naive CXCR3-negative and CXCR3-positive CD8+ T cells were flow-sorted using a FACSAria III. Total RNA was extracted from sorted cells with an RNeasy Mini Kit. With regard to this clonotype: Its antigen is still unknown.

TCRdb lists the instrument as NextSeq 550. The Human TCR Profiling Kit (MiLaboratory) was used to make UMI-labeled 5' RACE TRB cDNA libraries. cDNA synthesis used the entire amount of extracted RNA, and PCR amplification then used the entire amount of cDNA produced. Libraries were prepared in parallel with an identical number of PCR cycles. In the original analysis: With a requirement of at least two reads per UMI, MIGEC and MiXCR extracted about 48,000 +/- 9,800 unique UMI-labeled TRB cDNA molecules per library. Each library averaged around 42,000 +/- 9,900 functional in-frame TRB CDR3 nucleotide clonotypes without stop codons. After each sample was downsampled to 5000 UMI-labeled TRB molecules, VDJtools was used to calculate diversity metrics such as normalized Shannon-Wiener and Chao1. Clonotype-size-weighted physicochemical properties of the central five CDR3 residues (interaction energy, strength, volume and Kidera factor 4) were computed in VDJtools. TCRdb reprocessed the reads, reporting each CDR3 protein sequence once and no DNA. The V and J calls follow TCRdb's processing rather than the paper's. Per the sample table, the count is 65,000 to 75,000 distinct CDR3 sequences. The biggest ten clones account for approximately 1.5% of the sample.

The paper's findings and limits, for the study overall: Within the same donor, TRBV-TRBJ usage looked similar between naive CXCR3-negative and CXCR3-positive cells, but memory cells had distinct patterns. Freshly isolated PBMCs were used for most assays because CXCR3 expression partially decreased after cryopreservation. TRB CDR3s from CXCR3-positive naive cells showed higher hydrophobicity (lower Kidera factor 4), lower energy, and higher strength and volume indices than CXCR3-negative naive cells. Surface CD5, linked to self-reactivity in mice, was comparable between naive subsets; TCR interaction strength was therefore also inferred from TRB CDR3 physicochemical properties. Comparably high repertoire diversity was found in both naive subsets, whereas much lower repertoire diversity was found in memory CD8+ T cells.

CDR1 and CDR2, per the germline V gene, are SNHLY and FYNNEI. From cysteine to phenylalanine, the CDR3 is 14 amino acids long. Only the protein sequence is given. The sample comprised naive CXCR3- CD8+ T cells from blood. Per the publication, the cell subset or site label means: CD45RO-CCR7+CD27+CD95- naive CD8+ T cells lacking CXCR3 (TNR3-). The receptor was isolated from a human donor in good health. Some clones in this sample may be carry-over from other donors' samples. This chain is built from TRBV2 and TRBJ2-7; TCRdb calls TRBD1, which cannot be checked without DNA. The CDR3 reads CASLPRGISNEQYF.